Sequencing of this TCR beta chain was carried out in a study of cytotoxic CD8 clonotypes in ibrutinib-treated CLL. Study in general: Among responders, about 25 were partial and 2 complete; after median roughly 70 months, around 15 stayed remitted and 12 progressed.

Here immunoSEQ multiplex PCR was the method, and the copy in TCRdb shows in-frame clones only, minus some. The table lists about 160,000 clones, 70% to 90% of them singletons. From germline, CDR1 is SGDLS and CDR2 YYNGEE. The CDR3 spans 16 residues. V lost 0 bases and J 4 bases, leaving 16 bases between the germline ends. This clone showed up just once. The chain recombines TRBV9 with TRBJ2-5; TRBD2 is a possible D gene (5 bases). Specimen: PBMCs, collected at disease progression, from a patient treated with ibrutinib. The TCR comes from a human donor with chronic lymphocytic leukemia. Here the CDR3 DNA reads TGTGCCAGCAGCGTAGAGTGGCTAGCAAGTCGAGAGACCCAGTACTTC. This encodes CASSVEWLASRETQYF.